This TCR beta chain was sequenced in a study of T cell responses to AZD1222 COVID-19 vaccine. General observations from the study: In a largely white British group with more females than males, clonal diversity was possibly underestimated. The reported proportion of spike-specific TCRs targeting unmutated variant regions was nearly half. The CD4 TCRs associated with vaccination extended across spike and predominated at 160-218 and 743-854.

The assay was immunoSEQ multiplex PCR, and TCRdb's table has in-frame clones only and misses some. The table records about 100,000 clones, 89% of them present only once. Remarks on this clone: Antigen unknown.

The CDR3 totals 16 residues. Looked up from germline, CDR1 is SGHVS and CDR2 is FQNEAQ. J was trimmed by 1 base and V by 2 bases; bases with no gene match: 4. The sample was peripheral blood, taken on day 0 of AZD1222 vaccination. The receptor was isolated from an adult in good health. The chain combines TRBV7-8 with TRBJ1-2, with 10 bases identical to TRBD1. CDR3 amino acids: CASSLPGQGLNYGYTF. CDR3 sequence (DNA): TGTGCCAGCAGCTTACCGGGACAGGGGCTTAACTATGGCTACACCTTC.